These 32 T cell receptor beta chains were all obtained from the same sample, sequenced in a study of cytomegalovirus exposure and HLA in healthy donors. This PCR relied on a set of 60 Vbeta primers and 13 Jbeta primers. The table came from immunoSEQ multiplex PCR; TCRdb's copy has only in-frame clones and leaves some out. Its clone listing holds approximately 72,000 clones. The specimen sequenced was PBMCs. These receptors were obtained from a man aged 40-50 years in good health and CMV-seronegative.

V usage is TRBV5-1 and J usage is TRBJ2-3; TRBD2 might be the D (5 bases). Trimming took off 2 bases at V and 2 bases at J, with 9 bases between the two ends. This CDR3 spans 14 amino acids. The germline CDR1 and CDR2 sequences are SGHRS and YFSETQ. CDR3: CASSFLAPTDTQYF. CDR3 nucleotide sequence: TGCGCCAGCAGCTTCCTAGCCCCCACAGATACGCAGTATTTT. Using reference TRBV5-1 and TRBJ2-3 for the parts outside the CDR3, the full variable domain is KAGVTQTPRYLIKTRGQQVTLSCSPISGHRSVSWYQQTPGQGLQFLFEYFSETQRNKGNFPGRFSGRQFSNSRSEMNVSTLELGDSALYLCASSFLAPTDTQYFGPGTRLTVL.

The J gene is TRBJ2-7, the V gene TRBV27; 7 positions agree with TRBD2. Germline CDR1 is MNHEY and CDR2 is SMNVEV (reference sequence). CDR3 length: 15 residues. Trimming removed 0 bases from V and 3 bases from J; junction bases left unmatched: 5. The CDR3 loop reads CASSLSKGRVYEQYF. The CDR3 region has the DNA TGTGCCAGCAGTTTATCAAAAGGGAGGGTCTACGAGCAGTACTTC.

The V and J genes are TRBV30 and TRBJ2-6; possibly TRBD2 for D (6 bases). The CDR3 covers 14 residues. Germline V CDR1 and CDR2: GTSNPN, SVGIG (reference sequence). Trimming pared 8 bases from V and 1 base from J, leaving 12 bases between. This chain's CDR3 is CAHDRESGANVLTF. The DNA for the CDR3 is TGTGCCCATGATCGGGAGTCTGGGGCCAACGTCCTGACTTTC. Filled out from reference TRBV30 and TRBJ2-6, the complete variable domain reads SQTIHQWPATLVQPVGSPLSLECTVEGTSNPNLYWYRQAAGRGLQLLFYSVGIGQISSEVPQNLSASRPQDRQFILSSKKLLLSDSGFYLCAHDRESGANVLTFGAGSRLTVL.

The V and J genes are TRBV6-1 and TRBJ1-1; D ambiguous. The V end was cut by 6 bases, the J end by 1 base, with 12 bases between. The CDR3 loop spans 14 amino acids. CDR1 and CDR2 from the germline V gene are MNHNS and SASEGT. The CDR3: CASRDGGRNTEAFF. The CDR3 region has the DNA TGTGCCAGCAGAGACGGAGGACGGAACACTGAAGCTTTCTTT.

The rearrangement joins TRBV12-2 to TRBJ1-4; the table's D call TRBD1 went unverified against the DNA. TRBV12-2 is a pseudogene segment. The CDR3 is made up of 15 amino acids. CDR3 bases: TGTGCAAGTCGCTTGATTGCCAGGGCGGCCGAAAAACTGTTTTTT. Its translation is CASRLIARAAEKLFF.

CDR3 DNA: TGTGCCAGCAGTTACTCGGGACACAAGAACACTGAAGCTTTCTTT. Protein sequence: CASSYSGHKNTEAFF. J is TRBJ1-1 and V is TRBV6-5; weak D call: TRBD1 (6 bases). Germline CDR1 reads MNHEY; CDR2 reads SVGAGI. The V end lost 0 bases, the J end lost 1 base, and 9 bases lay between the germline ends. The CDR3 is 15 amino acids.

The genes are TRBV19 and TRBJ1-5; D is perhaps TRBD1 (5 bases). Trimming took 3 bases from V and 3 from J, leaving 12 bases between them. Germline CDR1 is LNHDA and CDR2 is SQIVND (reference sequence). The CDR3 consists of 15 residues. DNA of the CDR3: TGTGCCAGTAGTATGGCCAGGGTCTTCAATCAGCCCCAGCATTTT. Its protein is CASSMARVFNQPQHF.

The V and J genes are TRBV29-1 and TRBJ1-5, with TRBD1 matching over 10 bases. The V gene end was trimmed by 3 bases and the J gene end by 16 bases; junction bases not matched to a gene: 9. The CDR3 sequence is 12 residues long. Per germline, CDR1 SQVTM and CDR2 ANQGSEA. CDR3 in DNA: TGCAGCGTTGATCCCGGGACAGGGGACATACATTTT. Encoded protein: CSVDPGTGDIHF.

The V call is TRBV29-1, the J call TRBJ1-2; 9 positions agree with TRBD1. From germline, CDR1 is SQVTM and CDR2 ANQGSEA. CDR3 length equals 13 residues. V shed 7 bases, J shed 8 bases, and the junction held 11 bases outside the gene matches. Here the CDR3 DNA reads TGCAGCGCAACCCTTGGGGACAGGGTCGGCTACACCTTC. Its protein product is CSATLGDRVGYTF.

Concerning this clone itself: Other DNA sequences in this specimen translate into the identical CDR3. As DNA, the CDR3 is TGCGCCAGCAGCGCAGGGACAGGGGAAGGCTACACCTTC. This sequence encodes CASSAGTGEGYTF. The chain joins TRBV5-1 to TRBJ1-2; TRBD1 agrees at 10 bases. There are 13 residues in the CDR3. V lost 4 bases and J lost 8; bases outside the gene matches: 5. The germline gives CDR1 SGHRS, CDR2 YFSETQ. The full variable domain, rest sourced from reference TRBV5-1 and TRBJ1-2, is KAGVTQTPRYLIKTRGQQVTLSCSPISGHRSVSWYQQTPGQGLQFLFEYFSETQRNKGNFPGRFSGRQFSNSRSEMNVSTLELGDSALYLCASSAGTGEGYTFGSGTRLTVV.

CDR3 residues: CASSSSQGMGQETQYF. CDR3 in DNA: TGTGCCAGCAGCTCGTCACAGGGTATGGGACAAGAGACCCAGTACTTC. The gene calls are TRBV7-3 and TRBJ2-5; D is possibly TRBD1 (6 bases). Trimming pared 4 bases from V and 2 bases from J, leaving 17 bases between. This CDR3 contains 16 residues. Germline-derived CDR1 and CDR2 are SGHTA and FQGTGA. The full variable domain, rest sourced from reference TRBV7-3 and TRBJ2-5, is GAGVSQTPSNKVTEKGKYVELRCDPISGHTALYWYRQSLGQGPEFLIYFQGTGAADDSGLPNDRFFAVRPEGSVSTLKIQRTERGDSAVYLCASSSSQGMGQETQYFGPGTRLLVL.

On this clone: One end of the junction is discordant with germline, which a read error may explain. V is TRBV6-1 and J is TRBJ1-6; 10 bases match TRBD1. The germline V gene has CDR1 MNHNS and CDR2 SASEGT. CDR3 size: 14 residues. CDR3 nucleotides: TGTGCCAGCATTGACTCGGGACAGGGGCTCATTCTCCATTTT. The encoded protein is CASIDSGQGLILHF.

The gene calls are TRBV28 and TRBJ2-2; 10 bases line up with TRBD2. Looked up from germline, CDR1 is MDHEN and CDR2 is SYDVKM. The CDR3 length is 15 residues. V gave up 6 bases and J gave up 3 bases; unmatched junction bases: 4. The CDR3 here is CASSNSGGYTGELFF. CDR3 nucleotides: TGTGCCAGCAGCAATAGCGGGGGGTACACCGGGGAGCTGTTTTTT.

The chain employs TRBV6-5 and TRBJ2-7; 7 bases line up with TRBD1. The V and J ends lost 5 bases and 4 bases, in that order; junction bases with no gene match: 11. Germline CDR1 is MNHEY and CDR2 is SVGAGI. The CDR3 is 15 amino acids. The CDR3 nucleotides are TGTGCCAGCAGTGCGACACAGGGGTCTGTATACGAGCAGTACTTC. Translating it yields CASSATQGSVYEQYF.

The V gene is TRBV6-6, the J gene TRBJ1-4, with D possibly TRBD1 on 5 matching bases. The V end lost 5 bases, the J end lost 13 bases, and 8 bases lay between the germline ends. The CDR3 is 10 residues long. CDR1 is MNHNY and CDR2 is SVGAGI in the germline V gene (reference sequence). The CDR3, as DNA: TGTGCCAGCAGTCAGGGAAGACTGTTTTTT. Translated, it gives CASSQGRLFF.

This chain joins TRBV5-1 and TRBJ1-4; no reliable D call. The CDR3 loop spans 17 amino acids. V was shortened by 0 bases and J by 3 bases, with 15 bases between the two germline ends. From germline, CDR1 is SGHRS and CDR2 YFSETQ. The CDR3 spells CASSLESALPANEKLFF. CDR3 coding DNA: TGCGCCAGCAGCTTGGAGAGTGCACTCCCCGCTAATGAAAAACTGTTTTTT.

The chain couples TRBV14 to TRBJ2-6, with 8 bases that match TRBD1. CDR1 and CDR2 from the germline V gene are SGHDN and FVKESK. Trimming took 5 bases from V and 4 from J; bases not matched to a gene: 7. CDR3 size: 16 residues. The CDR3 DNA is TGTGCCAGCAGCAGGACAGGGTTCGCCGGGGCCAACGTCCTGACTTTC. The encoded protein is CASSRTGFAGANVLTF. The full variable domain, with the rest looked up from reference TRBV14 and TRBJ2-6, is EAGVTQFPSHSVIEKGQTVTLRCDPISGHDNLYWYRRVMGKEIKFLLHFVKESKQDESGMPNNRFLAERTGGTYSTLKVQPAELEDSGVYFCASSRTGFAGANVLTFGAGSRLTVL.

The chain recombines TRBV5-6 with TRBJ1-1; TRBD1 matches 8 bases. After removal of 4 bases from V and 4 bases from J, the junction contained 9 bases not matched to a gene. Germline CDR1 and CDR2: SGHDT and YYEEEE. The CDR3 extends over 15 amino acids. CDR3 in amino acids: CASSNRQGYGTEAFF. CDR3 coding DNA: TGTGCCAGCAGCAACCGACAGGGGTATGGCACTGAAGCTTTCTTT.

The J gene is TRBJ1-1, the V gene TRBV23-1; 8 nucleotides agree with TRBD1. TRBV23-1 is annotated as an ORF whose role is uncertain. V trimming: 0 bases; J trimming: 3 bases; junction bases outside the gene matches: 3. The CDR3 sequence is 15 residues long. The CDR3 protein is CASSQSWTGYTEAFF. The CDR3 DNA follows: TGCGCCAGCAGTCAATCCTGGACAGGGTACACTGAAGCTTTCTTT.

The gene calls are TRBV6-6 and TRBJ1-4, with TRBD1 matching 8 bases. The germline CDR1 and CDR2 sequences are MNHNY and SVGAGI (reference sequence). V lost 4 bases, J lost 7 bases, and 2 bases stayed unmatched. The CDR3 contains 13 residues. CDR3 region: CASSSQGGEKLFF. The CDR3 DNA reads as TGTGCCAGCAGTTCACAGGGGGGTGAAAAACTGTTTTTT.

V gene TRBV5-1 combines with J gene TRBJ2-3; D unclear. V lost 0 bases, J lost 5 bases, and 16 bases lay in between. The germline V gene has CDR1 SGHRS and CDR2 YFSETQ. CDR3 length: 16 residues. The CDR3 DNA reads TGCGCCAGCAGCTTGGCCTACGGGTCGGGTGAAGATACGCAGTATTTT. As protein: CASSLAYGSGEDTQYF. The full variable domain, with the rest looked up from reference TRBV5-1 and TRBJ2-3, is KAGVTQTPRYLIKTRGQQVTLSCSPISGHRSVSWYQQTPGQGLQFLFEYFSETQRNKGNFPGRFSGRQFSNSRSEMNVSTLELGDSALYLCASSLAYGSGEDTQYFGPGTRLTVL.

The chain combines TRBV19 with TRBJ1-4; TRBD1 matches at 7 bases. The CDR3 contains 15 residues. Per germline, CDR1 LNHDA and CDR2 SQIVND (reference sequence). The V segment lost 6 bases and the J segment 8 bases; nucleotides outside the gene matches: 12. CDR3 sequence (DNA): TGTGCCAGTAGCTCCACAGGGGTTGGCGGAGAAAAACTGTTTTTT. Protein sequence: CASSSTGVGGEKLFF.

The gene calls are TRBV2 and TRBJ1-1; 7 nucleotides line up with TRBD1. After removal of 6 bases from V and 3 bases from J, the junction contained 7 bases not matched to a gene. Germline CDR1 and CDR2: SNHLY and FYNNEI. The CDR3 runs to 14 residues. The CDR3 DNA sequence: TGTGCCAGCAGGATCCGCCAGGGGGACACTGAAGCTTTCTTT. It encodes CASRIRQGDTEAFF.

This sequence joins TRBV6-5 and TRBJ1-6; D is possibly TRBD1 (5 bases). V dropped 6 bases and J dropped 5 bases, with 11 bases sitting between them. Germline loops: CDR1 MNHEY, CDR2 SVGAGI. This CDR3 region has 14 residues. The CDR3 nucleotides are TGTGCCAGCAGCCAGGGCCGGAATAATTCACCCCTCCACTTT. As protein: CASSQGRNNSPLHF.

CDR3 bases: TGTGCCAGCAGCTTAACTAGGGAAGAGACCCAGTACTTC. Translation gives CASSLTREETQYF. The chain joins TRBV7-2 to TRBJ2-5; possible D gene TRBD2, 5 bases. The CDR3 totals 13 residues. Per germline, CDR1 SGHTA and CDR2 FQGNSA. V lost 2 bases to trimming and J lost 3 bases, with 7 bases between them. Full variable domain (outside the CDR3, taken from reference TRBV7-2 and TRBJ2-5): GAGVSQSPSNKVTEKGKDVELRCDPISGHTALYWYRQSLGQGLEFLIYFQGNSAPDKSGLPSDRFSAERTGGSVSTLTIQRTQQEDSAVYLCASSLTREETQYFGPGTRLLVL.

The V call is TRBV6-6, the J call TRBJ1-5, with 11 bases that match TRBD1. Germline loops: CDR1 MNHNY, CDR2 SVGAGI (reference sequence). Trimming at V came to 6 bases and at J to 3 bases, leaving 7 bases not matched to a gene. CDR3 length equals 16 residues. The CDR3 region has the DNA TGTGCCAGCAGCCCTGGACAGGGGGCTTTCAATCAGCCCCAGCATTTT. Protein sequence: CASSPGQGAFNQPQHF.

As regards this clone: Additional DNA sequences in this sample encode the identical CDR3. In DNA form, the CDR3 reads TGTGCCAGTAGCCATACAGATACGCAGTATTTT. Translation gives CASSHTDTQYF. V is TRBV19 and J is TRBJ2-3; D remains unclear. Germline CDR1 reads LNHDA; CDR2 reads SQIVND (reference sequence). The V end was cut by 6 bases, the J end by 3 bases, with 4 bases between. The CDR3 extends over 11 amino acids.

V usage is TRBV2 and J usage is TRBJ2-2; possibly TRBD2 for D (6 bases). The CDR3 spans 15 residues. Germline V gives CDR1 SNHLY, CDR2 FYNNEI. Trimming shortened V by 6 bases and J by 5 bases, and 16 bases separated the two germline ends. The CDR3, as DNA: TGTGCCAGCAGGGGGGGAACAGCCTATACCGGGGAGCTGTTTTTT. Translating gives CASRGGTAYTGELFF.

The chain couples TRBV28 to TRBJ1-5; no firm D call. Germline assignment: CDR1 MDHEN and CDR2 SYDVKM. V was clipped by 5 bases and J by 7 bases, with 18 bases between them. This CDR3 is 15 amino acids long. Here the CDR3 DNA reads TGTGCCAGCAGTCCCCCTTTAGCGGGAGACCAGCCCCAGCATTTT. Its protein product is CASSPPLAGDQPQHF.

The chain joins TRBV23-1 to TRBJ1-1; 8 bases line up with TRBD1. TRBV23-1 is given ORF status, its function remaining uncertain. With 0 bases clipped from V and 0 bases from J, the junction kept 6 bases outside the gene matches. This CDR3 region has 17 residues. Here the CDR3 reads CASSQSNRGNMNTEAFF. For the CDR3, the DNA is TGCGCCAGCAGTCAATCCAACAGGGGGAATATGAACACTGAAGCTTTCTTT.

This sequence joins TRBV30 and TRBJ2-1; tentative D call: TRBD2 (5 bases). Per germline, CDR1 GTSNPN and CDR2 SVGIG (reference sequence). The CDR3 has 14 residues. V gave up 4 bases and J gave up 0 bases, with 10 bases separating them. CDR3 sequence: CAWKLGSSYNEQFF. The CDR3, as DNA: TGTGCCTGGAAGCTGGGGAGCTCCTACAATGAGCAGTTCTTC.

The chain recombines TRBV14 with TRBJ1-2; D unresolved. Per the germline V gene, CDR1 is SGHDN and CDR2 is FVKESK. V dropped 4 bases and J dropped 4 bases, with 10 bases sitting between them. This CDR3 contains 13 residues. CDR3 region: CASSPGRFYGYTF. The CDR3 nucleotides read TGTGCCAGCAGCCCCGGTAGATTCTATGGCTACACCTTC.